This is a list of T cell receptor beta chains from one sample in a study of blood T cell repertoires in COVID-19. TCRdb keeps only in-frame clones here, not all; method: immunoSEQ multiplex PCR. Here the sample spans some 260,000 clones, about 80% being singletons. The sequenced sample consisted of PBMCs or T cells enriched from blood (not recorded which). These receptors were obtained from a man between 25 and 39 years old with acute COVID-19. The CDR3 runs from the conserved cysteine through the conserved F or W. Each record gives: CDR3 protein, CDR3 DNA, V gene, D gene, clone size, J gene. A D gene is named only where the DNA matches it firmly. Some rows have no size entry. The others give once, few or many, or a class for an expanded clone.

CDR3: CASSPRSEQFF; DNA: TGTGCCAGCAGCCCTCGGAGCGAGCAGTTCTTC; V: TRBV11-3; D: -; size: -; J: TRBJ2-1
CDR3: CASSQEQNVKNIQYF; DNA: TGTGCCAGCAGCCAAGAACAGAACGTCAAAAACATTCAGTACTTC; V: TRBV3-1/TRBV3-2; D: -; size: -; J: TRBJ2-4
CDR3: CASSLVGDSSGANVLTF; DNA: TGCGCCAGCAGCTTGGTGGGGGACAGCTCTGGGGCCAACGTCCTGACTTTC; V: TRBV5-1; D: TRBD1; size: -; J: TRBJ2-6
CDR3: CASSLRTGYEQFF; DNA: TGTGCCAGCAGCTTACGAACGGGATATGAGCAGTTCTTC; V: TRBV4-2; D: -; size: -; J: TRBJ2-1
CDR3: CATGQGNYNEQFF; DNA: TGTGCTACCGGACAGGGAAACTACAATGAGCAGTTCTTC; V: TRBV19; D: TRBD1; size: -; J: TRBJ2-1
CDR3: CASSLWGQKETQYF; DNA: TGTGCCAGCAGTTTATGGGGGCAGAAAGAGACCCAGTACTTC; V: TRBV27; D: -; size: -; J: TRBJ2-5
CDR3: CASSLGLGVAAKQFF; DNA: TGTGCCAGCAGCTTAGGCCTAGGGGTCGCGGCAAAGCAGTTCTTC; V: TRBV11-2; D: -; size: -; J: TRBJ2-1
CDR3: CASSFNRQMNTEAFF; DNA: TGCGCCAGCAGCTTTAACCGACAGATGAACACTGAAGCTTTCTTT; V: TRBV5-1; D: -; size: -; J: TRBJ1-1
CDR3: CASSLLTGGAFGTEAFF; DNA: TGTGCCAGCAGTTTACTAACAGGGGGCGCCTTCGGCACTGAAGCTTTCTTT; V: TRBV28; D: TRBD1; size: few; J: TRBJ1-1
CDR3: CASSNIRDKYSGNTIYF; DNA: TGTGCCAGTAGTAACATCCGGGACAAATACTCTGGAAACACCATATATTTT; V: TRBV19; D: -; size: -; J: TRBJ1-3
CDR3: CASSGKGGQGEAFF; DNA: TGTGCCAGCAGTGGAAAAGGAGGGCAGGGAGAAGCTTTCTTT; V: TRBV25-1; D: -; size: -; J: TRBJ1-1
CDR3: CASSIDRPTDTQYF; DNA: TGTGCCAGTAGTATTGACAGGCCCACAGATACGCAGTATTTT; V: TRBV19; D: -; size: -; J: TRBJ2-3
CDR3: CASSSSLAGGHEQFF; DNA: TGTGCCAGCAGTTCCTCACTAGCGGGAGGGCATGAGCAGTTCTTC; V: TRBV6-2/TRBV6-3; D: TRBD2; size: many; J: TRBJ2-1
CDR3: CASSVGHGGRASDTQYF; DNA: TGTGCCAGCAGCGTAGGACACGGCGGGAGGGCCTCAGATACGCAGTATTTT; V: TRBV9; D: TRBD2; size: -; J: TRBJ2-3
CDR3: CSVEVSGEDTEAFF; DNA: TGCAGCGTTGAAGTATCCGGGGAGGACACTGAAGCTTTCTTT; V: TRBV29-1; D: -; size: -; J: TRBJ1-1
CDR3: CASSQARSTDTQYF; DNA: TGTGCCAGCAGCCAAGCCAGAAGCACAGATACGCAGTATTTT; V: TRBV14; D: -; size: -; J: TRBJ2-3
CDR3: CASTETGLTGNTIYF; DNA: TGTGCCAGCACAGAAACAGGTCTCACTGGAAACACCATATATTTT; V: TRBV6-6; D: -; size: -; J: TRBJ1-3
CDR3: CASSKQSNRGPSVTGELFF; DNA: TGTGCCAGCAGCAAACAGAGTAACAGGGGGCCCTCGGTCACCGGGGAGCTGTTTTTT; V: TRBV21-1; D: -; size: -; J: TRBJ2-2
CDR3: CSASTLGRTGTQYF; DNA: TGCAGCGCATCTACCCTGGGGCGAACAGGGACCCAGTACTTC; V: TRBV29-1; D: -; size: few; J: TRBJ2-5
CDR3: CASSQEVGRGQDEQFF; DNA: TGCGCCAGCAGCCAAGAAGTCGGCAGGGGGCAAGATGAGCAGTTCTTC; V: TRBV4-3; D: TRBD1; size: -; J: TRBJ2-1
CDR3: CASSETVNEKLFF; DNA: TGTGCCAGCTCTGAGACAGTGAATGAAAAACTGTTTTTT; V: TRBV18; D: -; size: -; J: TRBJ1-4
CDR3: CASSIAGQGAGETQYF; DNA: TGTGCCAGTAGTATAGCGGGCCAGGGGGCAGGAGAGACCCAGTACTTC; V: TRBV19; D: TRBD1; size: -; J: TRBJ2-5
CDR3: CASSARGNEAFF; DNA: TGTGCCAGCAGCGCGCGGGGGAATGAAGCTTTCTTT; V: TRBV5-4; D: -; size: -; J: TRBJ1-1
CDR3: CASSPPGQGYNEQFF; DNA: TGTGCCAGCTCACCACCGGGACAGGGCTACAATGAGCAGTTCTTC; V: TRBV18; D: TRBD1; size: -; J: TRBJ2-1
CDR3: CASSVGRDRLQGYTF; DNA: TGTGCCAGCAGCGTAGGCCGGGACAGGCTGCAGGGCTACACCTTC; V: TRBV7-9; D: TRBD1; size: -; J: TRBJ1-2
CDR3: CASSPRTATNEKLFF; DNA: TGCGCCAGCAGCCCGCGGACAGCAACTAATGAAAAACTGTTTTTT; V: TRBV5-1; D: -; size: once; J: TRBJ1-4
CDR3: CASRRTGTGGSSPRNEQFF; DNA: TGTGCCAGCAGACGCACCGGGACAGGGGGCTCTTCCCCGCGGAATGAGCAGTTCTTC; V: TRBV3-1/TRBV3-2; D: TRBD1; size: many; J: TRBJ2-1
CDR3: CASSQGASAGDAREKLFF; DNA: TGTGCCAGCAGCCAAGGGGCATCCGCAGGGGACGCTCGTGAAAAACTGTTTTTT; V: TRBV3-1/TRBV3-2; D: -; size: -; J: TRBJ1-4
CDR3: CASSLVADFGSGNTIYF; DNA: TGTGCCAGCAGCTTAGTTGCGGACTTTGGCTCTGGAAACACCATATATTTT; V: TRBV11-3; D: -; size: -; J: TRBJ1-3
CDR3: CAIAGQSNQPQHF; DNA: TGTGCCATCGCGGGACAGAGCAATCAGCCCCAGCATTTT; V: TRBV10-3; D: TRBD1; size: -; J: TRBJ1-5
CDR3: CASSPRGLLTNEKLFF; DNA: TGTGCCAGTAGCCCGCGGGGGTTATTAACTAATGAAAAACTGTTTTTT; V: TRBV19; D: -; size: -; J: TRBJ1-4
CDR3: CASSFFASPDLEQPF; DNA: TGTGCCAGCAGCTTCTTCGCCTCTCCGGACTTGGAACAACCTTTT; V: TRBV5-5; D: -; size: -; J: TRBJ1-1
CDR3: CASSFNQILGYTF; DNA: TGTGCCAGCAGTTTTAATCAGATTTTAGGCTACACCTTC; V: TRBV12-3/TRBV12-4; D: -; size: -; J: TRBJ1-2